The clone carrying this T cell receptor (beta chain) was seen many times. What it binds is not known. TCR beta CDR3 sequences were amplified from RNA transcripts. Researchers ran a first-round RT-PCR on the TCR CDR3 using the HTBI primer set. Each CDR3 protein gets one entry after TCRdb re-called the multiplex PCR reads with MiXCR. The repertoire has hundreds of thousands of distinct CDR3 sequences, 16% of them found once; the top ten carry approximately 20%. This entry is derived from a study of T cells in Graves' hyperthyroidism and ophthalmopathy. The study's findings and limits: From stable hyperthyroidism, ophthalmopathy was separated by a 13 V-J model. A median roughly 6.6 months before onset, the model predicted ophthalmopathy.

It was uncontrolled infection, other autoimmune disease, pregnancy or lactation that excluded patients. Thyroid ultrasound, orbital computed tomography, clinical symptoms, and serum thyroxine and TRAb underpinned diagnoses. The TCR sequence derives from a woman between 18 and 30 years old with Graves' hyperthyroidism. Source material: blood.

The CDR3 nucleotides are TGTGCCAGCAGTCGAACAGGGTCCCAACGGGCAGATACGCAGTATTTT. Protein: CASSRTGSQRADTQYF. This rearrangement joins TRBV2 to TRBJ2-3, with TRBD1 as a possible D gene (6 bases). Trimming cost V 5 bases and J 4 bases, with 19 bases left between them. Germline V gene lookup returns CDR1 SNHLY and CDR2 FYNNEI. The CDR3 has 16 amino acids. Full variable domain (outside the CDR3, taken from reference TRBV2 and TRBJ2-3): EPEVTQTPSHQVTQMGQEVILRCVPISNHLYFYWYRQILGQKVEFLVSFYNNEISEKSEIFDDQFSVERPDGSNFTLKIRSTKLEDSAMYFCASSRTGSQRADTQYFGPGTRLTVL.